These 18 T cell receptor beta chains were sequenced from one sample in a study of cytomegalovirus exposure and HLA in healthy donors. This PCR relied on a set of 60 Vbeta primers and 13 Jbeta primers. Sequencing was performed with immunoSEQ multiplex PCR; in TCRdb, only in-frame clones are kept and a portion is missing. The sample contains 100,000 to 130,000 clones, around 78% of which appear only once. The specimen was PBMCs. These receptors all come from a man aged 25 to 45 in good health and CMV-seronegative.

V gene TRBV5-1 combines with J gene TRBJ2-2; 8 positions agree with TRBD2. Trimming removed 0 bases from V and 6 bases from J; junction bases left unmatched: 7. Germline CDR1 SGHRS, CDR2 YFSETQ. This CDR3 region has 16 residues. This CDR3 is CASSLGTAGDSGELFF. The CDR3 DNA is TGCGCCAGCAGCTTGGGTACAGCGGGAGACTCCGGGGAGCTGTTTTTT.

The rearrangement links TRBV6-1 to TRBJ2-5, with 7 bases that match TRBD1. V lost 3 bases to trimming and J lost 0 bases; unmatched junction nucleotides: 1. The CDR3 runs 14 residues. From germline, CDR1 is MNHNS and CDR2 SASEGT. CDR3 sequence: CASSDRGYQETQYF. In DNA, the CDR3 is TGTGCCAGCAGTGACAGGGGGTACCAAGAGACCCAGTACTTC.

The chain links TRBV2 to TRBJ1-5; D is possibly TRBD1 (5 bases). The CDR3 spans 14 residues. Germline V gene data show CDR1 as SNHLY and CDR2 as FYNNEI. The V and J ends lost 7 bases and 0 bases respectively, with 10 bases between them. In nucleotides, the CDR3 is TGTGCCAGCAAGACAGCTTCTAGCAATCAGCCCCAGCATTTT. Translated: CASKTASSNQPQHF.

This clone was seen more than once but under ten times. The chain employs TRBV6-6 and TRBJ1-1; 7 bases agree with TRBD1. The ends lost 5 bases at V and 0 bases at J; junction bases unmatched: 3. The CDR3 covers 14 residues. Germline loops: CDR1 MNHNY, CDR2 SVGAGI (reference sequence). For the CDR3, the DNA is TGTGCCAGCAGTAGACAGGGTTTGAACACTGAAGCTTTCTTT. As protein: CASSRQGLNTEAFF.

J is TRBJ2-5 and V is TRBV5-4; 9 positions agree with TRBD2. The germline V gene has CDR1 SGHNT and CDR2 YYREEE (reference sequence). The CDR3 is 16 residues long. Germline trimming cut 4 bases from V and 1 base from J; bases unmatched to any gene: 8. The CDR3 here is CASSPSPSGVQETQYF. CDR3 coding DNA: TGTGCCAGCAGCCCAAGCCCTAGCGGGGTCCAAGAGACCCAGTACTTC.

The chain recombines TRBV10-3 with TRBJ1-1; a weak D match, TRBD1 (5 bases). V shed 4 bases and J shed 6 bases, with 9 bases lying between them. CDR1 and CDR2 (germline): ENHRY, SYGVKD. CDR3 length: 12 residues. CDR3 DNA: TGTGCCATCAGTGTGGGCAGGGCTGAAGCTTTCTTT. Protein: CAISVGRAEAFF.

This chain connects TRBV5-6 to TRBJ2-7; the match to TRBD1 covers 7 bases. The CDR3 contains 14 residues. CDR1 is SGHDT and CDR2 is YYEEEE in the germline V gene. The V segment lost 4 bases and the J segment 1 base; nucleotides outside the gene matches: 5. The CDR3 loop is CASSRQGSSYEQYF. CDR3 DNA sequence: TGTGCCAGCAGCCGACAGGGTTCGTCCTACGAGCAGTACTTC.

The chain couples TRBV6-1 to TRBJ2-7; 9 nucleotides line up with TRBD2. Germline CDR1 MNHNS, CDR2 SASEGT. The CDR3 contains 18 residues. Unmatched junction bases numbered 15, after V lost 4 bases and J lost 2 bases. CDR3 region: CASSGPSWGVAGAYEQYF. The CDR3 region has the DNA TGTGCCAGCAGTGGCCCCTCCTGGGGGGTAGCGGGGGCCTACGAGCAGTACTTC.

The CDR3 DNA sequence: TGTGCCAGCAGAGAGCGCAATCAGCCCCAGCATTTT. This codes for CASRERNQPQHF. The chain couples TRBV6-6 to TRBJ1-5; unclear D gene. The germline gives CDR1 MNHNY, CDR2 SVGAGI (reference sequence). This CDR3 is 12 amino acids long. Trimming pared 6 bases from V and 2 bases from J, leaving 5 bases between.

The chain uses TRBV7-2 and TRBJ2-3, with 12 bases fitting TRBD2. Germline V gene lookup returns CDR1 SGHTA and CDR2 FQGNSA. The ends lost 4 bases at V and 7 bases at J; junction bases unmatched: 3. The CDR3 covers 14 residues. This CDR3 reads CASSSGTSGYTQYF. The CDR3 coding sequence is TGTGCCAGCAGCTCTGGGACTAGCGGGTATACGCAGTATTTT. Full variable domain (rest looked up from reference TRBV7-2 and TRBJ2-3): GAGVSQSPSNKVTEKGKDVELRCDPISGHTALYWYRQSLGQGLEFLIYFQGNSAPDKSGLPSDRFSAERTGGSVSTLTIQRTQQEDSAVYLCASSSGTSGYTQYFGPGTRLTVL.

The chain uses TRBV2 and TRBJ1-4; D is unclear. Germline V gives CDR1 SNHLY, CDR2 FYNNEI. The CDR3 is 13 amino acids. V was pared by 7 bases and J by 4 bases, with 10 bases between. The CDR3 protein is CASTGIFNEKLFF. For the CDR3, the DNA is TGTGCCAGCACCGGGATCTTTAATGAAAAACTGTTTTTT. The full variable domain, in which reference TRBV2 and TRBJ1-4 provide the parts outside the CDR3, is EPEVTQTPSHQVTQMGQEVILRCVPISNHLYFYWYRQILGQKVEFLVSFYNNEISEKSEIFDDQFSVERPDGSNFTLKIRSTKLEDSAMYFCASTGIFNEKLFFGSGTQLSVL.

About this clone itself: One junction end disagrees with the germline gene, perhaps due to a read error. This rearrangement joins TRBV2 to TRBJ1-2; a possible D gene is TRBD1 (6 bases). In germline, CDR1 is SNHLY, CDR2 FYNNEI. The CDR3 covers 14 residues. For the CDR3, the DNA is TGTGCCAGCAGTGGAGGGGGGGCAAACTATGGCTACCCCTTC. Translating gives CASSGGGANYGYPF. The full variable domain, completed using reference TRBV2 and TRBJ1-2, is EPEVTQTPSHQVTQMGQEVILRCVPISNHLYFYWYRQILGQKVEFLVSFYNNEISEKSEIFDDQFSVERPDGSNFTLKIRSTKLEDSAMYFCASSGGGANYGYPFGSGTRLTVV.

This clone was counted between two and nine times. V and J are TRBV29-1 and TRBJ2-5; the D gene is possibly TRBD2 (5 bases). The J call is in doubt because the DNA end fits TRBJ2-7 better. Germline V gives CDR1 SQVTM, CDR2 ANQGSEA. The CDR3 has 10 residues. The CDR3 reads CSVGDYEQYF. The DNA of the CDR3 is TGCAGCGTCGGGGACTACGAGCAGTACTTC.

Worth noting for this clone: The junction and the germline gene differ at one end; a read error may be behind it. CDR3 residues: CASRLVRDGGDTQCF. The CDR3 DNA reads as TGTGCCAGTAGGCTCGTCAGGGATGGGGGGGATACGCAGTGTTTT. The chain uses TRBV19 and TRBJ2-3; TRBD2 aligns across 7 bases. The CDR3 totals 15 residues. Germline V gene data show CDR1 as LNHDA and CDR2 as SQIVND (reference sequence).

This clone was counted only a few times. The CDR3 DNA sequence: TGCGCCAGCAGCTCGACAGGGAGCTACGAGCAGTACTTC. Its translation is CASSSTGSYEQYF. The chain is built from TRBV5-1 and TRBJ2-7, with TRBD1 matching over 7 bases. The CDR3 extends over 13 amino acids. V was pared by 3 bases and J by 3 bases, with 3 bases of the junction left unmatched. From germline, CDR1 is SGHRS and CDR2 YFSETQ. Based on the CDR3 plus reference TRBV5-1 and TRBJ2-7, the full variable domain is KAGVTQTPRYLIKTRGQQVTLSCSPISGHRSVSWYQQTPGQGLQFLFEYFSETQRNKGNFPGRFSGRQFSNSRSEMNVSTLELGDSALYLCASSSTGSYEQYFGPGTRLTVT.

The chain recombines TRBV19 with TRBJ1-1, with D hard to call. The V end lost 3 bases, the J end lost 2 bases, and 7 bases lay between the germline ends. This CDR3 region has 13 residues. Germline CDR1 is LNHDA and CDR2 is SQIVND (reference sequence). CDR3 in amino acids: CASSILANTEAFF. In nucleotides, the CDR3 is TGTGCCAGTAGTATTCTAGCAAACACTGAAGCTTTCTTT.

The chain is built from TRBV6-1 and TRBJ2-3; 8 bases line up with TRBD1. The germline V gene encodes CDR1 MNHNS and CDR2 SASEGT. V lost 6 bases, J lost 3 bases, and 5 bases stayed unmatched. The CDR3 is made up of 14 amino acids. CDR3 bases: TGTGCCAGCAGGCGGGACAGGATTACAGATACGCAGTATTTT. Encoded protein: CASRRDRITDTQYF.

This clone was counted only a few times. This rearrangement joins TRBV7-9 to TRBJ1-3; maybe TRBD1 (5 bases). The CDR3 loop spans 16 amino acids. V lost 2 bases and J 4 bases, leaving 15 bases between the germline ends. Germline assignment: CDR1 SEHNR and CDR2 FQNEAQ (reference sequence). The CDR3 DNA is TGTGCCAGCAGCTTATCGGCAGGGCAAACAGGAAACACCATATATTTT. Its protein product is CASSLSAGQTGNTIYF.